A selection of T cell receptor beta chains follows, all from one sample in a study of human T cells and chemical hapten exposure. TCRdb passed the RACE reads through MiXCR, listing each CDR3 protein once. The sample includes about 97,000 distinct CDR3 sequences, roughly a quarter seen only once; the top ten take 10%. The sample in question was whole blood, obtained in connection with sensitization to the hapten diphenylcyclopropenone (DPC). These receptors came from a middle-aged man with alopecia areata. Some clones in this sample may be carry-over from other donors' samples. Each CDR3 is given without its conserved first and last residue. Each record gives: V gene, J gene, CDR3 protein.

TRBV6-5	TRBJ2-5	ASSYSSGRQETQY
TRBV19	TRBJ2-7	ASSIWGSEQY
TRBV3-1	TRBJ1-6	ASSQYGPNSPLH
TRBV28	TRBJ2-7	ATSSISSGSSYEQY
TRBV2	TRBJ1-5	ASSEGQGIYQPQH
TRBV7-2	TRBJ1-2	ASSMDSRYT
TRBV11-2	TRBJ2-7	ASSLVQGRAYEQY
TRBV12-3/TRBV12-4	TRBJ1-3	ASSDREAGNTIY
TRBV18	TRBJ2-3	ASSPLTTTDTQY
TRBV12-3/TRBV12-4	TRBJ1-1	ASRGGRNTEAF
TRBV6-1	TRBJ1-6	ASSEATGYNSPLH
TRBV9	TRBJ2-1	ASAGYNEQF